The next 29 T cell receptor beta chains were all read from a single sample in a study of blood T cell repertoires in COVID-19. Clones were read by immunoSEQ multiplex PCR, and TCRdb kept only the in-frame ones, dropping some. Of hundreds of thousands of clones listed, 88% were seen once; the top ten hold 2% to 2.5%. Sequencing was done on a sample of PBMCs or T cells enriched from blood (not recorded which). All receptors come from an older woman in a cohort exposed to, infected with or recovered from COVID-19 (not recorded which).

This clone has more than one count but fewer than ten. This chain connects TRBV28 to TRBJ1-2; 8 nucleotides match TRBD1. The germline V gene has CDR1 MDHEN and CDR2 SYDVKM. Trimming took 7 bases from V and 5 from J; bases not matched to a gene: 15. The CDR3 sequence is 16 residues long. The CDR3 region has the DNA TGTGCCAGCATCTTCACCGGGACAGGCGGGTATTATGGCTACACCTTC. It encodes CASIFTGTGGYYGYTF.

This clone was detected once. This rearrangement joins TRBV12-3 or TRBV12-4 to TRBJ2-1, with D tentatively TRBD2 (5 bases). The CDR3 is made up of 12 amino acids. V shed 3 bases and J shed 12 bases, with 12 bases lying between them. The CDR3 spells CASSFEGLRQFF. The CDR3 DNA sequence: TGTGCCAGCAGTTTTGAGGGCCTCCGGCAGTTCTTC.

This clone has only one observation. The rearrangement links TRBV6-1 to TRBJ1-5; maybe TRBD1 (5 bases). Trimming removed 2 bases from V and 4 bases from J, with 18 bases in between. This CDR3 has 17 residues. Germline lookup yields CDR1 MNHNS and CDR2 SASEGT. CDR3 sequence (DNA): TGTGCCAGCAGTGAAATCGTGGTAGGGGCTTGGAATCAGCCCCAGCATTTT. Translating it yields CASSEIVVGAWNQPQHF.

The V gene is TRBV12-5, the J gene TRBJ1-1; D unclear. The CDR3 length is 19 residues. Germline lookup yields CDR1 LGHNT and CDR2 FRNRAP. The V gene lost 2 bases and the J gene lost 1 base, with 23 bases spanning the gap. CDR3 in amino acids: CASGLLPSLLGETNTEAFF. In DNA, the CDR3 is TGTGCTAGTGGTTTGTTACCCTCCCTTTTAGGAGAAACGAACACTGAAGCTTTCTTT.

The chain is built from TRBV28 and TRBJ2-7; TRBD1 is a possible D gene (6 bases). Germline V lookup: CDR1 MDHEN, CDR2 SYDVKM. This CDR3 has 15 amino acids. V was cut by 5 bases and J by 2 bases, with 16 bases left in between. CDR3 DNA: TGTGCCAGCAGTCCGGGACACTATTCGACCTACGAGCAGTACTTC. Residues: CASSPGHYSTYEQYF.

V is TRBV30 and J is TRBJ1-6; D may be TRBD1 (5 bases). The V gene lost 3 bases and the J gene lost 0 bases, with 6 bases spanning the gap. Germline V gene lookup returns CDR1 GTSNPN and CDR2 SVGIG (reference sequence). This CDR3 is built from 14 residues. CDR3 sequence (DNA): TGTGCCTGGAGGGGGCACTCCTATAATTCACCCCTCCACTTT. Amino acids: CAWRGHSYNSPLHF.

This chain links TRBV5-5 with TRBJ2-7, with 9 bases that match TRBD1. Per the germline V gene, CDR1 is SGHKS and CDR2 is YYEKEE (reference sequence). Trimming at V came to 3 bases and at J to 3 bases, leaving 4 bases not matched to a gene. The CDR3 is made up of 14 amino acids. Written as DNA, the CDR3 is TGTGCCAGCAGCTCCCGGACAGGGGACTACGAGCAGTACTTC. Protein: CASSSRTGDYEQYF.

J is TRBJ2-7 and V is TRBV5-6, with a tentative D call TRBD1 (5 bases). Per the germline V gene, CDR1 is SGHDT and CDR2 is YYEEEE. V was pared by 4 bases and J by 4 bases, with 12 bases between. The CDR3 extends over 13 amino acids. The CDR3 nucleotides are TGTGCCAGCAGCCCAACAGGAGAATACGAGCAGTACTTC. Amino acid sequence: CASSPTGEYEQYF.

V and J are TRBV10-2 and TRBJ1-1; D is undetermined. The germline V and J ends were trimmed by 5 bases and 4 bases, with 8 bases remaining between them. The CDR3 spans 12 residues. The germline V gene encodes CDR1 WSHSY and CDR2 SAAADI. CDR3 in amino acids: CASSSGGTEAFF. In DNA, the CDR3 is TGCGCCAGCAGTTCCGGAGGCACTGAAGCTTTCTTT.

The chain uses TRBV28 and TRBJ2-4; TRBD1 matches 7 bases. The CDR3 totals 16 residues. Germline CDR1 and CDR2: MDHEN and SYDVKM. With 5 bases clipped from V and 0 bases from J, the junction kept 7 bases outside the gene matches. CDR3 nucleotide sequence: TGTGCCAGCAGTCCGGGACAGCCGCTAGCCAAAAACATTCAGTACTTC. Its translation is CASSPGQPLAKNIQYF.

The chain employs TRBV7-3 and TRBJ1-1; D perhaps matches TRBD1 (6 bases). Germline values: CDR1 SGHTA, CDR2 FQGTGA. The CDR3 consists of 13 residues. V lost 4 bases to trimming and J lost 6 bases, with 12 bases between them. For the CDR3, the DNA is TGTGCCAGCAGCTCCGTCGGACAGTCTGAAGCTTTCTTT. Translation gives CASSSVGQSEAFF.

V gene TRBV15 combines with J gene TRBJ1-1; the D is unclear. Germline V gives CDR1 LNHNV, CDR2 YYDKDF (reference sequence). V lost 0 bases, J lost 6 bases, and 17 bases lay in between. CDR3 length: 16 residues. The CDR3 loop reads CATSRDWSIEVPEAFF. In nucleotides, the CDR3 is TGTGCCACCAGCAGAGATTGGTCGATAGAAGTCCCTGAAGCTTTCTTT.

The chain recombines TRBV4-3 with TRBJ1-2; 8 bases fit TRBD1. V was pared by 0 bases and J by 2 bases, with 2 bases of the junction left unmatched. Germline-derived CDR1 and CDR2 are LGHNA and YSLEER. The CDR3 extends over 15 amino acids. For the CDR3, the DNA is TGCGCCAGCAGCCAAGAACAGGGGGTAAACTATGGCTACACCTTC. It encodes CASSQEQGVNYGYTF.

The V call is TRBV27, the J call TRBJ1-5; a weak D match, TRBD1 (5 bases). Trimming left V 4 bases short and J 5 bases short, with 12 bases between. CDR1 is MNHEY and CDR2 is SMNVEV in the germline V gene (reference sequence). This CDR3 region has 14 residues. The CDR3 DNA reads TGTGCCAGCAGTTACGGGGGATCGGATCAGCCCCAGCATTTT. It codes for CASSYGGSDQPQHF.

The CDR3 region is CASSASGTQYF. CDR3 nucleotides: TGTGCCAGCAGCGCCTCAGGGACCCAGTACTTC. The V call is TRBV7-9, the J call TRBJ2-5; D is unclear. The CDR3 covers 11 residues. Trimming shortened V by 5 bases and J by 7 bases, and 8 bases separated the two germline ends. Germline values: CDR1 SEHNR, CDR2 FQNEAQ (reference sequence).

The chain joins TRBV2 to TRBJ1-4; 11 nucleotides line up with TRBD1. Germline loops: CDR1 SNHLY, CDR2 FYNNEI. V gave up 7 bases and J gave up 2 bases; unmatched junction bases: 3. The CDR3 sequence is 15 residues long. The CDR3 region is CASTGQGATNEKLFF. As DNA, the CDR3 is TGTGCCAGCACCGGACAGGGGGCGACTAATGAAAAACTGTTTTTT.

The chain couples TRBV19 to TRBJ2-5; D not resolved. Germline CDR1 LNHDA, CDR2 SQIVND (reference sequence). The CDR3 loop spans 16 amino acids. Trimming removed 2 bases at V and 0 bases at J, with 13 bases between. The CDR3 DNA follows: TGTGCCAGTAGTATAACCCTATCCCCGTACCAAGAGACCCAGTACTTC. Amino acids: CASSITLSPYQETQYF.

The rearrangement uses TRBV5-6 and TRBJ2-3, with TRBD2 as a possible D gene (7 bases). CDR1 is SGHDT, CDR2 YYEEEE, per germline. CDR3 length: 13 amino acids. Trimming took 4 bases from V and 5 from J, leaving 11 bases between them. CDR3: CASSRGGGDTQYF. CDR3 nucleotides: TGTGCCAGCAGCAGGGGAGGGGGAGATACGCAGTATTTT. Based on the CDR3 plus reference TRBV5-6 and TRBJ2-3, the full variable domain is DAGVTQSPTHLIKTRGQQVTLRCSPKSGHDTVSWYQQALGQGPQFIFQYYEEEERQRGNFPDRFSGHQFPNYSSELNVNALLLGDSALYLCASSRGGGDTQYFGPGTRLTVL.

This clone has just one count. CDR3 DNA: TGTGCCAGCATCGAGCACAGGGTTGGTAATTCACCCCTCCACTTT. This encodes CASIEHRVGNSPLHF. The chain employs TRBV28 and TRBJ1-6; weak D call: TRBD1 (6 bases). The CDR3 totals 15 residues. Trimming took off 7 bases at V and 6 bases at J, with 16 bases between the two ends. Germline values: CDR1 MDHEN, CDR2 SYDVKM.

The chain carries TRBV7-8 and TRBJ2-2; 7 positions agree with TRBD2. V was clipped by 5 bases and J by 3 bases; unmatched bases: 6. Germline V gives CDR1 SGHVS, CDR2 FQNEAQ. The CDR3 contains 15 residues. The CDR3 DNA is TGTGCCAGCAGCCCGGGGGGAATGGACACCGGGGAGCTGTTTTTT. Translated, it gives CASSPGGMDTGELFF.

The chain couples TRBV9 to TRBJ2-1, with 7 bases fitting TRBD2. The germline V gene encodes CDR1 SGDLS and CDR2 YYNGEE. The CDR3 sequence is 16 residues long. The ends lost 4 bases at V and 5 bases at J; junction bases unmatched: 12. CDR3 region: CASSTPGLAANNEQFF. Here the CDR3 DNA reads TGTGCCAGCAGCACCCCCGGGCTAGCGGCTAACAATGAGCAGTTCTTC. Combining the CDR3 with reference TRBV9 and TRBJ2-1 gives the whole variable domain DSGVTQTPKHLITATGQRVTLRCSPRSGDLSVYWYQQSLDQGLQFLIQYYNGEERAKGNILERFSAQQFPDLHSELNLSSLELGDSALYFCASSTPGLAANNEQFFGPGTRLTVL.

This chain joins TRBV24-1 and TRBJ2-3, with 12 bases that match TRBD2. The junction had 5 bases not matched to a gene; V was cut back by 3 bases and J by 2 bases. The CDR3 is made up of 17 amino acids. Germline V gene data show CDR1 as KGHDR and CDR2 as SFDVKD. CDR3: CATSDPTSGRPTDTQYF. For the CDR3, the DNA is TGTGCCACCAGTGATCCCACTAGCGGGAGGCCCACAGATACGCAGTATTTT.

V is TRBV5-1 and J is TRBJ2-2, with TRBD2 matching over 10 bases. The J segment lost 4 bases and the V segment lost 7 bases, leaving 4 bases of the junction unmatched. The CDR3 extends over 14 amino acids. Germline V lookup: CDR1 SGHRS, CDR2 YFSETQ. The CDR3 DNA reads TGCGCCAGCGAAATAGCGGGGGGCACCGGGGAGCTGTTTTTT. Amino acids: CASEIAGGTGELFF.

The gene calls are TRBV6-5 and TRBJ1-2; 8 nucleotides align to TRBD1. Looked up from germline, CDR1 is MNHEY and CDR2 is SVGAGI. J was trimmed by 0 bases and V by 2 bases; bases with no gene match: 2. The CDR3 totals 15 residues. The CDR3, as DNA: TGTGCCAGCAGTTACAAGGGACAGGCTAACTATGGCTACACCTTC. This sequence encodes CASSYKGQANYGYTF.

This clone was detected once. The chain is built from TRBV28 and TRBJ1-5; 8 bases map to TRBD1. CDR1 MDHEN and CDR2 SYDVKM come from the germline V gene. The V and J ends lost 5 bases and 2 bases, in that order; junction bases with no gene match: 8. The CDR3 extends over 16 amino acids. The CDR3 here is CASSHDRGTGNQPQHF. CDR3 sequence (DNA): TGTGCCAGCAGTCACGACAGGGGAACCGGCAATCAGCCCCAGCATTTT.

V and J are TRBV28 and TRBJ2-7, with 8 bases fitting TRBD1. The CDR3 runs 12 residues. Germline V gene data show CDR1 as MDHEN and CDR2 as SYDVKM. The J segment lost 2 bases and the V segment lost 9 bases, leaving 3 bases of the junction unmatched. The CDR3: CASTGGTYEQYF. DNA for the CDR3: TGTGCCAGTACAGGGGGAACCTACGAGCAGTACTTC.

This clone was detected once. The chain combines TRBV4-1 with TRBJ1-2, with 8 nucleotides matching TRBD1. V was clipped by 0 bases and J by 4 bases; unmatched bases: 10. Germline loops: CDR1 MGHRA, CDR2 YSYEKL. This CDR3 is built from 17 residues. The CDR3 here is CASSQEADRGAAYGYTF. Written as DNA, the CDR3 is TGCGCCAGCAGCCAAGAGGCCGACAGGGGCGCAGCCTATGGCTACACCTTC.

This chain links TRBV3-1 (or the pseudogene TRBV3-2) with TRBJ2-1, with TRBD2 identical over 7 bases. J gave up 6 bases and V 1 base, and 12 bases lay outside the gene matches. Germline CDR1 is LGHDT and CDR2 is YNNKEL (reference sequence). This CDR3 spans 17 amino acids. The CDR3 loop is CASSQGAGRASGNEQFF. CDR3 nucleotides: TGTGCCAGCAGCCAAGGGGCAGGGAGGGCCAGCGGCAATGAGCAGTTCTTC.

V usage is TRBV27 and J usage is TRBJ2-4, with TRBD1 as a possible D gene (5 bases). V lost 0 bases to trimming and J lost 4 bases, with 7 bases between them. The germline V gene encodes CDR1 MNHEY and CDR2 SMNVEV (reference sequence). The CDR3 sequence is 14 residues long. The CDR3 DNA reads as TGTGCCAGCAGTTTATCGGGGCCAAAAAACATTCAGTACTTC. Its translation: CASSLSGPKNIQYF.